The 9 T cell receptor beta chains reported below all come from one sample, sequenced in a study of CD8 T cells in ankylosing spondylitis. TCRdb re-analysed the 5' RACE reads in MiXCR, keeping a single row per CDR3 protein. The sample shows over 150,000 distinct CDR3 sequences, 18% of them seen only once. Specimen: blood, either unsorted or a sorted T cell fraction (not recorded which). Receptors originate from a male donor under 35 with ankylosing spondylitis or in good health (not recorded which).

There are many counts of this clonotype. CDR3 region: CASSPGTSGKYEQYF. The CDR3 bases are TGTGCCAGCAGTCCCGGGACTAGCGGGAAGTACGAGCAGTACTTC. The chain joins TRBV27 to TRBJ2-7; 13 bases are shared with TRBD2. CDR3 length equals 15 residues. V lost 5 bases and J lost 4; bases outside the gene matches: 5. Germline CDR1 is MNHEY and CDR2 is SMNVEV (reference sequence).

In this sample, this clonotype turned up many times. This chain uses TRBV7-6 with TRBJ2-2; D not certain. Germline loops: CDR1 SGHVS, CDR2 FNYEAQ. The CDR3 loop spans 13 amino acids. Trimming took 6 bases from V and 6 from J, leaving 11 bases between them. Written as DNA, the CDR3 is TGTGCCAGCAGGGAAATGCAGGCCGGGGAGCTGTTTTTT. Its translation: CASREMQAGELFF.

This clonotype has at least ten counts. The V and J genes are TRBV19 and TRBJ2-1; the D is unclear. CDR1 is LNHDA, CDR2 SQIVND, per germline (reference sequence). CDR3 length: 11 residues. V shed 6 bases and J shed 8 bases, with 8 bases lying between them. Here the CDR3 reads CASSLRYEQFF. In DNA form, the CDR3 reads TGTGCCAGTAGCCTTAGATATGAGCAGTTCTTC.

This clonotype was seen at least ten times. This sequence joins TRBV7-2 and TRBJ2-3; D gene uncertain. Germline CDR1 and CDR2: SGHTA and FQGNSA. This CDR3 is 12 amino acids long. V was clipped by 2 bases and J by 2 bases, with 2 bases between them. Here the CDR3 reads CASSLPTDTQYF. The CDR3 DNA is TGTGCCAGCAGCTTACCCACAGATACGCAGTATTTT.

This clonotype was observed many times. The rearrangement links TRBV20-1 to TRBJ2-4; 16 positions match TRBD2. With V trimmed by 3 bases and J by 13 bases, 12 bases remained unmatched. The CDR3 length is 16 residues. Germline values: CDR1 DFQATT, CDR2 SNEGSKA (reference sequence). The CDR3 coding sequence is TGCAGTGCTAGCCCTCCCGGGACTAGCGGGAGGGCCGTGCAGTACTTC. It is translated as CSASPPGTSGRAVQYF.

At least ten counts were recorded for this clonotype. This CDR3 is CASSLVVTGAQPQHF. The CDR3 DNA reads as TGTGCCAGCAGCTTAGTGGTGACAGGGGCTCAGCCCCAGCATTTT. The gene calls are TRBV7-2 and TRBJ1-5, with 8 bases identical to TRBD1. After removal of 1 base from V and 6 bases from J, the junction contained 5 bases not matched to a gene. The CDR3 totals 15 residues. CDR1 is SGHTA, CDR2 FQGNSA, per germline.

DNA of the CDR3: TGTGCCAGCAGCCCTAGACCCGAAGAGACCCAGTACTTC. It is translated as CASSPRPEETQYF. V is TRBV5-4 and J is TRBJ2-5; D unresolved. The CDR3 contains 13 residues. The V gene's germline CDR1 is SGHNT and CDR2 YYREEE (reference sequence). The V gene lost 4 bases and the J gene lost 3 bases, with 10 bases spanning the gap.

V usage is TRBV29-1 and J usage is TRBJ1-2; 7 bases map to TRBD1. The CDR3 contains 13 residues. V gave up 6 bases and J gave up 0 bases; unmatched junction bases: 4. Germline V gene lookup returns CDR1 SQVTM and CDR2 ANQGSEA. CDR3 DNA sequence: TGCAGCGTCGCGGGACAGACTAACTATGGCTACACCTTC. This encodes CSVAGQTNYGYTF.

This clonotype was counted at least ten times. V usage is TRBV10-2 and J usage is TRBJ1-1; no clear D gene. The CDR3 is 12 amino acids. In germline, CDR1 is WSHSY, CDR2 SAAADI. Trimming left V 10 bases short and J 5 bases short, with 14 bases between. The CDR3 spells CAIGMTGTEAFF. The DNA of the CDR3 is TGCGCCATCGGGATGACGGGGACTGAAGCTTTCTTT.